A single sample gave rise to the 23 T cell receptor beta chains below, sequenced in a study of T cells in Graves' hyperthyroidism and ophthalmopathy. TCR beta CDR3 region amplification was performed from RNA transcripts. Initially, a first-round RT-PCR of the TCR CDR3 employed the HTBI primer set. Using its own MiXCR run on the multiplex PCR reads, TCRdb lists one record per CDR3 protein. Among more than 550,000 distinct CDR3 sequences listed, 17% were seen once. Sequencing used blood. The receptors were sampled from a man in his fifties or sixties with Graves' hyperthyroidism.

This clonotype has a count of ten or more. The chain couples TRBV6-1 to TRBJ2-1, with D possibly TRBD2 on 5 matching bases. The germline V gene encodes CDR1 MNHNS and CDR2 SASEGT. V shed 6 bases and J shed 0 bases, with 21 bases lying between them. The length of the CDR3 is 18 residues. CDR3 bases: TGTGCCAGCAGGTTATTTGGGAGTTGGGAGAGCTCCTACAATGAGCAGTTCTTC. It specifies CASRLFGSWESSYNEQFF.

The chain uses TRBV7-9 and TRBJ2-5, with D possibly TRBD1 on 6 matching bases. Trimming removed 5 bases at V and 2 bases at J, with 12 bases between. Germline CDR1 reads SEHNR; CDR2 reads FQNEAQ (reference sequence). The CDR3 has 14 amino acids. The CDR3 coding sequence is TGTGCCAGCAGCGCGAACAGGGAACAAGAGACCCAGTACTTC. This sequence encodes CASSANREQETQYF.

The V call is TRBV27, the J call TRBJ1-1; 10 bases agree with TRBD1. The germline V gene encodes CDR1 MNHEY and CDR2 SMNVEV (reference sequence). This CDR3 region has 14 residues. V gave up 5 bases and J gave up 5 bases; unmatched junction bases: 5. The CDR3: CASSRDRGWTEAFF. The CDR3 nucleotides are TGTGCCAGCAGTCGGGACAGGGGTTGGACTGAAGCTTTCTTT.

With regard to this clonotype: Possible read error: a much larger clone is one base away. The chain recombines TRBV29-1 with TRBJ1-6; 10 bases are a match to TRBD1. The V segment lost 5 bases and the J segment 9 bases; nucleotides outside the gene matches: 7. This CDR3 is built from 14 residues. Germline lookup yields CDR1 SQVTM and CDR2 ANQGSEA. The CDR3 protein is CSVSGTGVLSPLHF. The CDR3 DNA is TGCAGCGTTTCCGGGACAGGGGTCCTTTCACCCCTCCACTTT.

This clonotype was recorded many times. V is TRBV12-3 or TRBV12-4 and J is TRBJ2-5; weak D call: TRBD1 (5 bases). CDR3 length: 13 residues. V dropped 7 bases and J dropped 5 bases, with 14 bases sitting between them. In nucleotides, the CDR3 is TGTGCCAGCACCAACCAGGGTCGGGAGACCCAGTACTTC. Its translation: CASTNQGRETQYF.

This clonotype was seen ten or more times. The V and J genes are TRBV12-3 or TRBV12-4 and TRBJ2-2; D is ambiguous. V lost 4 bases and J lost 7, with 22 bases in between. CDR3 length: 17 residues. The CDR3 region is CASSSPRGPLDNGELFF. In DNA, the CDR3 is TGTGCCAGCAGTTCCCCCCGCGGACCCCTCGATAACGGGGAGCTGTTTTTT.

This clonotype showed up many times. Here the CDR3 reads CASSYSGTGGVYGYTF. The CDR3, as DNA: TGTGCCAGCAGTTACTCAGGGACAGGGGGCGTCTATGGCTACACCTTC. The chain has TRBV6-5 and TRBJ1-2, with 12 bases aligning to TRBD1. The CDR3 totals 16 residues. CDR1 and CDR2 from the germline V gene are MNHEY and SVGAGI. The junction had 3 bases not matched to a gene; V was cut back by 0 bases and J by 4 bases.

This clonotype was seen ten or more times. The CDR3 loop reads CATSRVRGGLGDTQYF. For the CDR3, the DNA is TGTGCCACCAGCAGAGTTAGGGGCGGGCTAGGGGATACGCAGTATTTT. The chain couples TRBV15 to TRBJ2-3; D may correspond to TRBD1 or TRBD2 (5 bases each). CDR1 and CDR2 (germline): LNHNV, YYDKDF (reference sequence). V lost 1 base, J lost 6 bases, and 17 bases lay in between. CDR3 length: 16 residues.

The V call is TRBV27, the J call TRBJ2-7; D possibly corresponds to TRBD1 (6 bases). CDR3 length equals 15 residues. Germline V gene lookup returns CDR1 MNHEY and CDR2 SMNVEV (reference sequence). V gave up 3 bases and J gave up 0 bases, with 12 bases separating them. CDR3 DNA sequence: TGTGCCAGCAGTTTGTCAGGGGAGTTCTCCTACGAGCAGTACTTC. This encodes CASSLSGEFSYEQYF.

The chain links TRBV7-2 to TRBJ2-2, with 11 positions matching TRBD2. The CDR3 spans 19 residues. V lost 5 bases, J lost 3 bases, and 14 bases stayed unmatched. Germline V gene lookup returns CDR1 SGHTA and CDR2 FQGNSA. DNA for the CDR3: TGTGCCAGCAGCCCATTGCTAGCGGGAGGTATAGCGGACACCGGGGAGCTGTTTTTT. Amino acid sequence: CASSPLLAGGIADTGELFF.

Ten or more counts support this clonotype. This rearrangement joins TRBV20-1 to TRBJ1-5, with D tentatively TRBD1 (5 bases). The CDR3 is 14 residues long. From germline, CDR1 is DFQATT and CDR2 SNEGSKA (reference sequence). V lost 1 base and J lost 3, with 10 bases in between. CDR3 nucleotides: TGCAGTGCTAGAGTCGACAGTGTCAATCAGCCCCAGCATTTT. Translating gives CSARVDSVNQPQHF.

There are many counts of this clonotype. This chain links TRBV2 with TRBJ2-7; possibly TRBD1 or TRBD2 for D (5 bases each). The V end lost 9 bases, the J end lost 4 bases, and 25 bases lay between the germline ends. Per the germline V gene, CDR1 is SNHLY and CDR2 is FYNNEI. The CDR3 runs to 16 residues. CDR3: CARAEIRDQNTYEQYF. For the CDR3, the DNA is TGTGCCAGGGCCGAAATCAGGGACCAAAACACGTACGAGCAGTACTTC.

The V call is TRBV7-9, the J call TRBJ1-1, with D possibly TRBD1 on 5 matching bases. Germline assignment: CDR1 SEHNR and CDR2 FQNEAQ (reference sequence). The CDR3 spans 15 residues. V was pared by 1 base and J by 5 bases, with 14 bases between. The CDR3 sequence: CASSLGRDRETEAFF. Here the CDR3 DNA reads TGTGCCAGCAGCTTAGGCAGGGATCGAGAGACTGAAGCTTTCTTT. Complete variable domain (other parts from reference TRBV7-9 and TRBJ1-1): DTGVSQNPRHKITKRGQNVTFRCDPISEHNRLYWYRQTLGQGPEFLTYFQNEAQLEKSRLLSDRFSAERPKGSFSTLEIQRTEQGDSAMYLCASSLGRDRETEAFFGQGTRLTVV.

This clonotype was counted many times. The V gene is TRBV6-1, the J gene TRBJ1-5; a possible D gene is TRBD1 (5 bases). The germline V gene has CDR1 MNHNS and CDR2 SASEGT. V lost 3 bases and J 4 bases, leaving 19 bases between the germline ends. The CDR3 has 17 residues. The CDR3 spells CASSEPGPHFGNQPQHF. The CDR3 DNA follows: TGTGCCAGCAGTGAGCCGGGACCCCATTTCGGAAATCAGCCCCAGCATTTT.

This clonotype showed up many times. CDR3 sequence (DNA): TGTGCCAGCAGCTATGTGGGACAGGGGGTTTTCTACGAGCAGTACTTC. As protein: CASSYVGQGVFYEQYF. The J gene is TRBJ2-7, the V gene TRBV7-8, with TRBD1 matching 11 bases. Germline V gene sequence: CDR1 SGHVS, CDR2 FQNEAQ. V shed 4 bases, J shed 3 bases, and the junction held 8 bases outside the gene matches. The CDR3 contains 16 residues.

On this clonotype: Just one base apart from a much larger clone, this may be a read error. This rearrangement joins TRBV12-3 or TRBV12-4 to TRBJ1-1; weak D call: TRBD1 (6 bases). The CDR3 sequence is 12 residues long. Trimming left V 3 bases short and J 11 bases short, with 13 bases between. For the CDR3, the DNA is TGTGCCAGCAGTTTGATCAGGGGCAAGGCTTTCTTT. Amino acids: CASSLIRGKAFF.

This clonotype occurred many times. This chain uses TRBV7-2 with TRBJ2-7; D perhaps matches TRBD2 (6 bases). V dropped 4 bases and J dropped 2 bases, with 12 bases sitting between them. The CDR3 covers 14 residues. In germline, CDR1 is SGHTA, CDR2 FQGNSA. The CDR3 DNA reads as TGTGCCAGCAGCTCCCCTAGACTAGCCTACGAGCAGTACTTC. Translating gives CASSSPRLAYEQYF. The whole variable domain, remainder taken from reference TRBV7-2 and TRBJ2-7, is GAGVSQSPSNKVTEKGKDVELRCDPISGHTALYWYRQSLGQGLEFLIYFQGNSAPDKSGLPSDRFSAERTGGSVSTLTIQRTQQEDSAVYLCASSSPRLAYEQYFGPGTRLTVT.

This rearrangement joins TRBV7-2 to TRBJ2-1; 10 bases fit TRBD2. CDR3 length: 15 amino acids. Losses at the gene ends were 3 bases for V and 8 bases for J; bases not matched to a gene: 7. The germline V gene has CDR1 SGHTA and CDR2 FQGNSA. The CDR3 loop is CASSFGTSGNDEQFF. As DNA, the CDR3 is TGTGCCAGCAGCTTTGGCACTAGCGGGAACGATGAGCAGTTCTTC.

Ten or more counts support this clonotype. The genes are TRBV29-1 and TRBJ1-5; no firm D call. The CDR3 has 14 amino acids. CDR1 is SQVTM and CDR2 is ANQGSEA in the germline V gene. Trimming left V 4 bases short and J 1 base short, with 11 bases between. CDR3: CSVVVLRSNQPQHF. In DNA form, the CDR3 reads TGCAGCGTTGTAGTTTTAAGGAGCAATCAGCCCCAGCATTTT.

This clonotype was found a few times. This sequence joins TRBV2 and TRBJ2-7; D might be TRBD2 (5 bases). The CDR3 runs 13 residues. In germline, CDR1 is SNHLY, CDR2 FYNNEI. Trimming pared 6 bases from V and 4 bases from J, leaving 13 bases between. The DNA for the CDR3 is TGTGCCAGCAGCGAGGAGGCGACTTACGAGCAGTACTTC. Translating it yields CASSEEATYEQYF.

This clonotype was found a few times. This rearrangement joins TRBV30 to TRBJ2-5; D call uncertain. CDR3 length: 13 residues. Germline V gene lookup returns CDR1 GTSNPN and CDR2 SVGIG (reference sequence). V was shortened by 2 bases and J by 2 bases, with 9 bases between the two germline ends. The CDR3 DNA sequence: TGTGCCTGGAGTTCGACTCCGCAAGAGACCCAGTACTTC. As protein: CAWSSTPQETQYF. Looking up the rest from reference TRBV30 and TRBJ2-5 gives the full variable domain: SQTIHQWPATLVQPVGSPLSLECTVEGTSNPNLYWYRQAAGRGLQLLFYSVGIGQISSEVPQNLSASRPQDRQFILSSKKLLLSDSGFYLCAWSSTPQETQYFGPGTRLLVL.

This clonotype was seen many times. V gene TRBV28 combines with J gene TRBJ1-5, with D maybe TRBD1 (5 bases). CDR3 size: 14 residues. The V end was cut by 6 bases, the J end by 3 bases, with 12 bases between. Looked up from germline, CDR1 is MDHEN and CDR2 is SYDVKM. For the CDR3, the DNA is TGTGCCAGCAGCCGGACAAGCTACAATCAGCCCCAGCATTTT. This translates into CASSRTSYNQPQHF. Supplemented by reference TRBV28 and TRBJ1-5, the full variable domain reads DVKVTQSSRYLVKRTGEKVFLECVQDMDHENMFWYRQDPGLGLRLIYFSYDVKMKEKGDIPEGYSVSREKKERFSLILESASTNQTSMYLCASSRTSYNQPQHFGDGTRLSIL.

A word on this clonotype: This sequence may be a read error, since a much larger clone differs from it by one base. The V call is TRBV7-3, the J call TRBJ2-5; 8 nucleotides match TRBD2. The CDR3 is 15 amino acids. Germline V gene data show CDR1 as SGHTA and CDR2 as FQGTGA. V lost 8 bases, J lost 6 bases, and 14 bases stayed unmatched. The CDR3 nucleotides are TGTGCCAGCGGCGCTCGGAGCGGGAGAATGCAGACCCAGTACTTC. Protein: CASGARSGRMQTQYF.